One and the same sample provided the 4 T cell receptor beta chains below, sequenced in a study of cytomegalovirus exposure and HLA in healthy donors. TCRdb keeps only in-frame clones here, not all; method: immunoSEQ multiplex PCR. This sample yields 130,000 to 150,000 clones, of which roughly nine tenths are seen a single time; 8% to 9.5% belongs to the top ten. Sequenced sample: PBMCs. The source of these receptors is a woman under 30 in good health and CMV-seropositive.

J is TRBJ1-2 and V is TRBV19, with 8 bases fitting TRBD1. Germline V gene data show CDR1 as LNHDA and CDR2 as SQIVND (reference sequence). The CDR3 sequence is 18 residues long. V lost 2 bases, J lost 2 bases, and 13 bases stayed unmatched. The CDR3 loop is CASSIKGTGKGPNYGYTF. CDR3 nucleotide sequence: TGTGCCAGTAGTATAAAGGGGACAGGTAAAGGCCCGAACTATGGCTACACCTTC. The full variable domain, completed using reference TRBV19 and TRBJ1-2, is DGGITQSPKYLFRKEGQNVTLSCEQNLNHDAMYWYRQDPGQGLRLIYYSQIVNDFQKGDIAEGYSVSREKKESFPLTVTSAQKNPTAFYLCASSIKGTGKGPNYGYTFGSGTRLTVV.

The rearrangement uses TRBV7-9 and TRBJ2-5, with 11 positions matching TRBD1. The CDR3 runs 16 residues. J lost 2 bases, V lost 0 bases, and 2 bases had no gene match. The germline V gene has CDR1 SEHNR and CDR2 FQNEAQ (reference sequence). The CDR3 nucleotides read TGTGCCAGCAGCTTAGCGGGGACAGGGGGACAAGAGACCCAGTACTTC. Residues: CASSLAGTGGQETQYF.

The chain uses TRBV10-3 and TRBJ1-3; 8 bases agree with TRBD1. The CDR3 runs 15 residues. Germline CDR1 is ENHRY and CDR2 is SYGVKD. J lost 0 bases, V lost 6 bases, and 4 bases had no gene match. Here the CDR3 reads CAIRGRGPSGNTIYF. Here the CDR3 DNA reads TGTGCCATCAGGGGCAGGGGGCCCTCTGGAAACACCATATATTTT.

The chain's CDR3 is CASSRGQGAPEDTEAFF. The CDR3 nucleotides read TGTGCCAGCAGCCGCGGACAGGGGGCGCCGGAGGACACTGAAGCTTTCTTT. The chain employs TRBV28 and TRBJ1-1; 11 bases line up with TRBD1. In germline, CDR1 is MDHEN, CDR2 SYDVKM. The CDR3 is made up of 17 amino acids. V trimming: 6 bases; J trimming: 3 bases; junction bases outside the gene matches: 12.